A single sample is the source of the 2 T cell receptor beta chains below, sequenced in a study of blood T cell repertoires in COVID-19. Repertoires were generated with immunoSEQ multiplex PCR, while TCRdb's copy carries only in-frame clones and drops some. The sample lists around 180,000 clones; approximately 74% were seen once. Source material: peripheral blood. The origin of the receptors is a woman aged 80 or older with acute or convalescent COVID-19.

This sequence joins TRBV11-2 and TRBJ2-3; 12 bases line up with TRBD2. Germline V gives CDR1 SGHAT, CDR2 FQNNGV. The ends lost 5 bases at V and 6 bases at J; junction bases unmatched: 9. The CDR3 contains 16 residues. The CDR3: CASSPGGLAGIDTQYF. The CDR3 DNA sequence: TGTGCCAGCAGCCCCGGCGGACTAGCGGGGATCGATACGCAGTATTTT.

The chain employs TRBV19 and TRBJ1-5; 7 nucleotides match TRBD1. Germline V lookup: CDR1 LNHDA, CDR2 SQIVND (reference sequence). The CDR3 consists of 13 residues. V gave up 7 bases and J gave up 5 bases; unmatched junction bases: 5. The CDR3 DNA follows: TGTGCCAGTATGGGGACAGCCCATCAGCCCCAGCATTTT. It specifies CASMGTAHQPQHF. Full variable domain (outside the CDR3, taken from reference TRBV19 and TRBJ1-5): DGGITQSPKYLFRKEGQNVTLSCEQNLNHDAMYWYRQDPGQGLRLIYYSQIVNDFQKGDIAEGYSVSREKKESFPLTVTSAQKNPTAFYLCASMGTAHQPQHFGDGTRLSIL.